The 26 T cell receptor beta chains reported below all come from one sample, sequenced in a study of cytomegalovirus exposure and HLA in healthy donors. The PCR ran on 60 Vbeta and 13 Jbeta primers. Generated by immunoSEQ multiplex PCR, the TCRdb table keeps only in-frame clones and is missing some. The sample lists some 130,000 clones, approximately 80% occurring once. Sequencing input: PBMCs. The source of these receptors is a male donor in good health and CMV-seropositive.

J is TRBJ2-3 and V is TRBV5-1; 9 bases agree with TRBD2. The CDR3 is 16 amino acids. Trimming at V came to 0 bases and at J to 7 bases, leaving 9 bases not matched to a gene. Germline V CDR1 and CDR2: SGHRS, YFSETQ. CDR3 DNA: TGCGCCAGCAGCTTGGTTGCGGGGGGGCCTATACATACGCAGTATTTT. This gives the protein CASSLVAGGPIHTQYF.

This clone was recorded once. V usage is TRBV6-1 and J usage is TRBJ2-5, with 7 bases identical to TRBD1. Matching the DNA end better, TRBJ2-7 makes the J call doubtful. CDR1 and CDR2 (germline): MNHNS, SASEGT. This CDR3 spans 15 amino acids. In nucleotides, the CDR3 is TGTGCCAGCACCCTGAATTGGGACAGAGCCTACGAGCAGTACTTC. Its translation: CASTLNWDRAYEQYF.

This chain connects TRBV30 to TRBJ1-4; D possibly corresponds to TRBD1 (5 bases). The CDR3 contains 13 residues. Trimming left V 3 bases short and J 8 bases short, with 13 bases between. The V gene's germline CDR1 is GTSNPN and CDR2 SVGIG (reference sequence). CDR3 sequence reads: CAWSPGREEKLFF. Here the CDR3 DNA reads TGTGCCTGGAGCCCGGGGCGGGAAGAAAAACTGTTTTTT.

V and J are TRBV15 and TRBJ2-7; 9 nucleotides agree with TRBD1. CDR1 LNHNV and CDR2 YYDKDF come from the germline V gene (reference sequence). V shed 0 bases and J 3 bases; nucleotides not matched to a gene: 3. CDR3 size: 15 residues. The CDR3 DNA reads TGTGCCACCAGCAGAGAGAGGGGACAGGGCTACGAGCAGTACTTC. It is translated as CATSRERGQGYEQYF.

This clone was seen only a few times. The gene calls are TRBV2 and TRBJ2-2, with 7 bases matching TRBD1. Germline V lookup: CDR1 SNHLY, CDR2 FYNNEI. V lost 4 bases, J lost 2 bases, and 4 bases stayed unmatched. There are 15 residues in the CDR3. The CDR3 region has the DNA TGTGCCAGCAGTGTGGGGACAGTCAACACCGGGGAGCTGTTTTTT. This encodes CASSVGTVNTGELFF. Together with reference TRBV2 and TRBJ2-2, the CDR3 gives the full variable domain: EPEVTQTPSHQVTQMGQEVILRCVPISNHLYFYWYRQILGQKVEFLVSFYNNEISEKSEIFDDQFSVERPDGSNFTLKIRSTKLEDSAMYFCASSVGTVNTGELFFGEGSRLTVL.

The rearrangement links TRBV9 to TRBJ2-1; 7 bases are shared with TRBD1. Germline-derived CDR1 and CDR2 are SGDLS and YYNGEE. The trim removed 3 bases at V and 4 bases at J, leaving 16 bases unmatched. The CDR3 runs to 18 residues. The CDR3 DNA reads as TGTGCCAGCAGCGCCGAGACTCGGGACAGACTTATTTACAATGAGCAGTTCTTC. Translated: CASSAETRDRLIYNEQFF.

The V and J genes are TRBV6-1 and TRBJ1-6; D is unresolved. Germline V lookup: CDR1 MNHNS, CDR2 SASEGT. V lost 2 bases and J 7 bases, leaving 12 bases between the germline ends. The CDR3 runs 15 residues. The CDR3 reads CASSEFGVSNSPLHF. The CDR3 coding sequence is TGTGCCAGCAGTGAATTCGGGGTTTCGAATTCACCCCTCCACTTT.

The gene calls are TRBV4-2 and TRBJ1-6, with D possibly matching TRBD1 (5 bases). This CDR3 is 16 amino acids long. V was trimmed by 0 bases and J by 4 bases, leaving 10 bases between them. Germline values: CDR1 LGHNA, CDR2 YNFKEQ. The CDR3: CASSQDAQGYNSPLHF. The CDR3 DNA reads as TGTGCCAGCAGCCAAGATGCCCAGGGTTATAATTCACCCCTCCACTTT.

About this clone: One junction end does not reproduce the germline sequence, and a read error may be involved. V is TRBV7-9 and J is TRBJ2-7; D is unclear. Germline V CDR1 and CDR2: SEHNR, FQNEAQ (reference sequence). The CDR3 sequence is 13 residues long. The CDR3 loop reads CSSSLPGGYEQYF. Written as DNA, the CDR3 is TGTTCCAGCAGCTTACCGGGTGGCTACGAGCAGTACTTC.

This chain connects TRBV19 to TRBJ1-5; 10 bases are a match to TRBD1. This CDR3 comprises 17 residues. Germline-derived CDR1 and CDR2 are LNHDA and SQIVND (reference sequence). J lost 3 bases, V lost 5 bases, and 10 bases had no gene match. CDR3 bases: TGTGCCAGTAGTGTACAACCGGACAGGGGGTTCAATCAGCCCCAGCATTTT. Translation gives CASSVQPDRGFNQPQHF.

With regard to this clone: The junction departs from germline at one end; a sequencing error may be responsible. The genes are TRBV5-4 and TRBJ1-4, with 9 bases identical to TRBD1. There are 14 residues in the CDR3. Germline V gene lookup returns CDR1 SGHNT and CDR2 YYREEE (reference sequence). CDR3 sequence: CVSSLQGAAEKLFF. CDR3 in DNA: TGTGTCAGCAGCTTACAGGGGGCGGCTGAAAAACTGTTTTTT.

DNA of the CDR3: TGTGCCAGTAGTCTACAGGGAAATTCACCCCTCCACTTT. As protein: CASSLQGNSPLHF. J is TRBJ1-6 and V is TRBV19; a weak D match, TRBD1 (6 bases). The germline gives CDR1 LNHDA, CDR2 SQIVND (reference sequence). V lost 5 bases and J 7 bases, leaving 9 bases between the germline ends. This CDR3 contains 13 residues. The full variable domain, its missing parts supplied by reference TRBV19 and TRBJ1-6, is DGGITQSPKYLFRKEGQNVTLSCEQNLNHDAMYWYRQDPGQGLRLIYYSQIVNDFQKGDIAEGYSVSREKKESFPLTVTSAQKNPTAFYLCASSLQGNSPLHFGNGTRLTVT.

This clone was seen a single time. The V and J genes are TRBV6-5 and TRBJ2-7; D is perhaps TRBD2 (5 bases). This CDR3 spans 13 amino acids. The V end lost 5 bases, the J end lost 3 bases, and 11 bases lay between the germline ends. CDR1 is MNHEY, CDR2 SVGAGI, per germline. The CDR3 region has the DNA TGTGCCAGCAGTGAACGGGGAGACTACGAGCAGTACTTC. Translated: CASSERGDYEQYF.

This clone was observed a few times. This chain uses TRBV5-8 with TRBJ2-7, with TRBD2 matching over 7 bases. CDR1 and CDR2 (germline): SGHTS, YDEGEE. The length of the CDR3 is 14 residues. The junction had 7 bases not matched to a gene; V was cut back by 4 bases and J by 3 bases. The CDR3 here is CASSQRGAGYEQYF. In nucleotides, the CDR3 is TGTGCCAGCAGCCAGCGGGGAGCGGGCTACGAGCAGTACTTC. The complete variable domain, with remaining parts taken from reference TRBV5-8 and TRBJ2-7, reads EAGVTQSPTHLIKTRGQQATLRCSPISGHTSVYWYQQALGLGLQFLLWYDEGEERNRGNFPPRFSGRQFPNYSSELNVNALELEDSALYLCASSQRGAGYEQYFGPGTRLTVT.

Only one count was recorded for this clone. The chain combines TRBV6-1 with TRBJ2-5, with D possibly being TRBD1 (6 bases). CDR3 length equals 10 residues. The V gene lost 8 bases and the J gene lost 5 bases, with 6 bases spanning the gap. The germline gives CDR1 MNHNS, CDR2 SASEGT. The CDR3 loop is CASGGETQYF. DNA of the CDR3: TGTGCCAGCGGGGGCGAGACCCAGTACTTC.

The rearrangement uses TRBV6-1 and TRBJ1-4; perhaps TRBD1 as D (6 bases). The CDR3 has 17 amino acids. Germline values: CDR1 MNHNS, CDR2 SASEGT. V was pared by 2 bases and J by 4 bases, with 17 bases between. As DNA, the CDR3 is TGTGCCAGCAGTGAACGAAACGACAGGTACTTTAATGAAAAACTGTTTTTT. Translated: CASSERNDRYFNEKLFF.

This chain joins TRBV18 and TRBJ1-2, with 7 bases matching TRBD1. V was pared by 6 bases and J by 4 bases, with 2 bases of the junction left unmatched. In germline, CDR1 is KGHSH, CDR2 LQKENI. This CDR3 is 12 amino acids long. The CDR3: CASSGTAYGYTF. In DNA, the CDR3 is TGTGCCAGCTCCGGGACAGCCTATGGCTACACCTTC.

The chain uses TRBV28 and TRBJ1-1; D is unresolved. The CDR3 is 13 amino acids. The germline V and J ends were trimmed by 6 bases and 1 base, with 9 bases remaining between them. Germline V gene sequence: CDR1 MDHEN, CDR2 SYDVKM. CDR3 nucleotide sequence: TGTGCCAGCAGCGATACATGGAACACTGAAGCTTTCTTT. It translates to CASSDTWNTEAFF.

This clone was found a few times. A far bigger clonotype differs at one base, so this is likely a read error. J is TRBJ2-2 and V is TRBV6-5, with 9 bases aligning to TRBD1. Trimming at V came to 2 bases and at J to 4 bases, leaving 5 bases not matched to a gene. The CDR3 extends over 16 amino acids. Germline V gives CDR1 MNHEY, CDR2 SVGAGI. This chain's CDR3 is CASSYRTGASTGELFF. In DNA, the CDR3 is TGTGCCAGCAGTTACCGGACAGGGGCTTCCACCGGGGAGCTGTTTTTT.

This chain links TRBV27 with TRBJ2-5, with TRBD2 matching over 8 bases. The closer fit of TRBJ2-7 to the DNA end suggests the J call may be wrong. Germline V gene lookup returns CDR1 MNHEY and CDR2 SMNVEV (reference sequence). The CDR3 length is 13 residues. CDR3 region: CASSYSGSNEQYF. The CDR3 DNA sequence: TGTGCCAGCAGTTACAGCGGGAGCAACGAGCAGTACTTC.

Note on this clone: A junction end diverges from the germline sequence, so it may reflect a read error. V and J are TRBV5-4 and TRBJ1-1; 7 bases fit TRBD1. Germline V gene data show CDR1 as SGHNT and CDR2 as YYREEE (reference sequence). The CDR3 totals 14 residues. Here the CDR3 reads CASSQTGIDTEAFF. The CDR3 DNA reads TGTGCCAGCAGCCAGACAGGGATAGACACAGAAGCTTTCTTT.

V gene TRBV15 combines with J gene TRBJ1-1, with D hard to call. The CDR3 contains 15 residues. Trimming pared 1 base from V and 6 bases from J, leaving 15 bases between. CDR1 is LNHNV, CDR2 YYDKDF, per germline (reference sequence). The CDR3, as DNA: TGTGCCACCAGCAGAGCGCTAACCGCACCCCCTGAAGCTTTCTTT. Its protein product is CATSRALTAPPEAFF.

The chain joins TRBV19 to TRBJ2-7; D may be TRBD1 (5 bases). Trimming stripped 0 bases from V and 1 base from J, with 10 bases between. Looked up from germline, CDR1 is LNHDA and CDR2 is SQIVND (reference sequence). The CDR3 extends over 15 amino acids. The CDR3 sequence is CASSIDPRQSYEQYF. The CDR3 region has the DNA TGTGCCAGTAGTATAGATCCCAGACAGTCCTACGAGCAGTACTTC.

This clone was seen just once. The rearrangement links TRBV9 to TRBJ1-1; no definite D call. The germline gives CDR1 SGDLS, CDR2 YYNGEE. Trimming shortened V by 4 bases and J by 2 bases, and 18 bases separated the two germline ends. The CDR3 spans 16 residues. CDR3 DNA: TGTGCCAGCAGCCGGTCTGCGATCGGTCTAAACACTGAAGCTTTCTTT. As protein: CASSRSAIGLNTEAFF. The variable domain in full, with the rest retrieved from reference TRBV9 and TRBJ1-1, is DSGVTQTPKHLITATGQRVTLRCSPRSGDLSVYWYQQSLDQGLQFLIQYYNGEERAKGNILERFSAQQFPDLHSELNLSSLELGDSALYFCASSRSAIGLNTEAFFGQGTRLTVV.

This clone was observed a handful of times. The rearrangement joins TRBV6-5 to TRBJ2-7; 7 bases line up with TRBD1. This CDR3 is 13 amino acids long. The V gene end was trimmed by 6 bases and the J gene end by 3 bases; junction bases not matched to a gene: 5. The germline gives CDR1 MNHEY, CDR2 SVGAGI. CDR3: CASSARDSYEQYF. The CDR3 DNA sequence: TGTGCCAGCAGCGCACGGGACAGCTACGAGCAGTACTTC.

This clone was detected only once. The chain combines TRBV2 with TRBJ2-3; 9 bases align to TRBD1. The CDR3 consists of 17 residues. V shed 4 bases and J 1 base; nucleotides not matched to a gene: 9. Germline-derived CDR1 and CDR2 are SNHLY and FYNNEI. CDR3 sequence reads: CASSGGQGRRGTDTQYF. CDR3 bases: TGTGCCAGCAGTGGAGGACAGGGGCGGAGGGGCACAGATACGCAGTATTTT. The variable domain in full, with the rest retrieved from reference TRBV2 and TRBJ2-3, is EPEVTQTPSHQVTQMGQEVILRCVPISNHLYFYWYRQILGQKVEFLVSFYNNEISEKSEIFDDQFSVERPDGSNFTLKIRSTKLEDSAMYFCASSGGQGRRGTDTQYFGPGTRLTVL.